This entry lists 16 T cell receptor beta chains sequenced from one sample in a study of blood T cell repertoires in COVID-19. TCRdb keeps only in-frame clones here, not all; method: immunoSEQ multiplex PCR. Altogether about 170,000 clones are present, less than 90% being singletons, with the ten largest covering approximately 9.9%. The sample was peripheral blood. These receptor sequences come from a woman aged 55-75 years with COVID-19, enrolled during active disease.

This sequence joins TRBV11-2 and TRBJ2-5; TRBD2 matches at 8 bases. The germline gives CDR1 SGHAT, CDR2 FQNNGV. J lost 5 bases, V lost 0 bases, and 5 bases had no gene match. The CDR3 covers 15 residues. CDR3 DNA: TGTGCCAGCAGCTTAGAAAGCGGGAGCGGGGAGACCCAGTACTTC. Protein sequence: CASSLESGSGETQYF.

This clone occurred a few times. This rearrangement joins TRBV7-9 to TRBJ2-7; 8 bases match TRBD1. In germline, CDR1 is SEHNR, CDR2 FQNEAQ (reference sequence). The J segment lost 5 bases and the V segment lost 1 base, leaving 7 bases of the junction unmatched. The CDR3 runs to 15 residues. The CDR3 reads CASSLGRTGTNEQYF. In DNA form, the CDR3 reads TGTGCCAGCAGCTTAGGCCGGACAGGGACCAACGAGCAGTACTTC.

The CDR3 loop reads CSGLLAGESEQYF. CDR3 coding DNA: TGCAGCGGACTACTAGCGGGGGAGAGCGAGCAGTACTTC. The chain combines TRBV29-1 with TRBJ2-7, with 11 bases aligning to TRBD2. The CDR3 has 13 amino acids. Trimming took 7 bases from V and 6 from J; bases not matched to a gene: 8. The germline CDR1 and CDR2 sequences are SQVTM and ANQGSEA.

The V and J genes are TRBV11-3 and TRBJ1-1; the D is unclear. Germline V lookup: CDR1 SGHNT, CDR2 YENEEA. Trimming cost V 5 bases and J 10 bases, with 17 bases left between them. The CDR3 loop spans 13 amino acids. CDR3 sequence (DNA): TGTGCCAGCAGCCCCTTGACCTATTCGGGAGCTTTCTTT. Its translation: CASSPLTYSGAFF.

The DNA for the CDR3 is TGTGCCAGCAGCTTAGAATTTAGGACAGGGGCTCCCTTAGCCACTGAAGCTTTCTTT. As protein: CASSLEFRTGAPLATEAFF. V and J are TRBV7-2 and TRBJ1-1, with 9 bases fitting TRBD1. V lost 1 base to trimming and J lost 4 bases; unmatched junction nucleotides: 16. Germline assignment: CDR1 SGHTA and CDR2 FQGNSA. The CDR3 runs to 19 residues.

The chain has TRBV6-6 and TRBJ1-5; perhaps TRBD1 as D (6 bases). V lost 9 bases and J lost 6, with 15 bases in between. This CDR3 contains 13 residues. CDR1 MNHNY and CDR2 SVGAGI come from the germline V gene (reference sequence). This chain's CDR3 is CASTFGDTQPQHF. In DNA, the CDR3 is TGTGCCAGTACCTTTGGGGACACTCAGCCCCAGCATTTT.

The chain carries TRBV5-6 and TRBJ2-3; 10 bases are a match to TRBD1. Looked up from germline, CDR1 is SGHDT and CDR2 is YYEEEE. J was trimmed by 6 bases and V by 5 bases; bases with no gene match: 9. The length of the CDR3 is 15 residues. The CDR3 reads CASSWDDRGRDTQYF. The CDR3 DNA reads TGTGCCAGCAGTTGGGATGACAGGGGGCGGGATACGCAGTATTTT.

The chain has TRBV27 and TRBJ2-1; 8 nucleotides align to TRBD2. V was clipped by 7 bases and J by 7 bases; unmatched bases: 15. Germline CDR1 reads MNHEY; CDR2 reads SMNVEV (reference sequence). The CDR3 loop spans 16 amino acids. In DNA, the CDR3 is TGTGCCAGCACTACTACTAGCGGCCCAGGGGTGAATGAGCAGTTCTTC. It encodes CASTTTSGPGVNEQFF.

The CDR3 coding sequence is TGTGCCAGCAGCGGGTACTCCGGGACAGGGACTAACTATGGCTACACCTTC. Protein product: CASSGYSGTGTNYGYTF. This chain uses TRBV28 with TRBJ1-2; TRBD1 aligns across 9 bases. This CDR3 spans 17 amino acids. V dropped 6 bases and J dropped 0; count of bases not matched to a gene: 11. In germline, CDR1 is MDHEN, CDR2 SYDVKM.

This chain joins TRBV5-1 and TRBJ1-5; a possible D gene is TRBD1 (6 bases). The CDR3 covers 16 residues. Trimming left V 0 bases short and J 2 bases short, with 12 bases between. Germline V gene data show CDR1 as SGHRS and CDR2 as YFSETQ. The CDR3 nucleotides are TGCGCCAGCAGCTTGGGGGCGGGGGCTGGCAATCAGCCCCAGCATTTT. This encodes CASSLGAGAGNQPQHF.

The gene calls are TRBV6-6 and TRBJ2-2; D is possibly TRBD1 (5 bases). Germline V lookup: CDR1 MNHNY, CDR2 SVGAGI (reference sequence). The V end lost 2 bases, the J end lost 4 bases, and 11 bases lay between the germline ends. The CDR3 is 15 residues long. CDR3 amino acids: CASSYGQGTTGELFF. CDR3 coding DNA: TGTGCCAGCAGTTACGGGCAGGGAACCACCGGGGAGCTGTTTTTT.

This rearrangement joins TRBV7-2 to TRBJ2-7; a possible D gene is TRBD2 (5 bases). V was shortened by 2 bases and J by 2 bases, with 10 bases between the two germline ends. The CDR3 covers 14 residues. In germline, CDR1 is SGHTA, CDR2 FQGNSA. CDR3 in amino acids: CASSLRGSPYEQYF. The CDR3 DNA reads TGTGCCAGCAGCTTAAGAGGGTCCCCCTACGAGCAGTACTTC.

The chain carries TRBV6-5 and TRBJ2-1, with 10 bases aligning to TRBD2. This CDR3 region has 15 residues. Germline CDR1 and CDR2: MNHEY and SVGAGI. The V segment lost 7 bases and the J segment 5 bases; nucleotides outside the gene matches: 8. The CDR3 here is CASTRSGRLNNEQFF. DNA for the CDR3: TGTGCCAGCACCCGTAGCGGGAGGCTCAACAATGAGCAGTTCTTC.

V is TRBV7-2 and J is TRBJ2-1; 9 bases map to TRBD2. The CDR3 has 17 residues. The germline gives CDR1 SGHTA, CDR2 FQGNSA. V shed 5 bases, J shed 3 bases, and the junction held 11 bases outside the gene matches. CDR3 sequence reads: CASSPRLRAGGYNEQFF. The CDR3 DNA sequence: TGTGCCAGCAGCCCAAGACTTAGAGCGGGAGGCTACAATGAGCAGTTCTTC.

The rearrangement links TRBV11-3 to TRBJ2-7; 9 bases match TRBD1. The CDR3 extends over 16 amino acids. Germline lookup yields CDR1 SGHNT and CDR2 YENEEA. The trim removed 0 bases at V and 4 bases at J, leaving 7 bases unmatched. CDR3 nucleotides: TGTGCCAGCAGCTTAGAGAGCGGGACAGGGAATTACGAGCAGTACTTC. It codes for CASSLESGTGNYEQYF.

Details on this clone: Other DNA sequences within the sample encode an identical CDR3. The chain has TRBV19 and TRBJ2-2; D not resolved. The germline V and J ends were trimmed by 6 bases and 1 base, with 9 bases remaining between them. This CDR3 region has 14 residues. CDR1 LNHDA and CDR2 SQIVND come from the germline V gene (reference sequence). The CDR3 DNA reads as TGTGCCAGTAGGACCTCGGGGAACACCGGGGAGCTGTTTTTT. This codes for CASRTSGNTGELFF.